What follows is one T cell receptor beta chain and its context. Its specificity is unknown. The study ran its PCR with 60 Vbeta and 13 Jbeta primers. Only in-frame clones appear in the TCRdb table, and some are missing; sequencing was by immunoSEQ multiplex PCR. Here the sample spans over 100,000 clones, around 60% being singletons. This CDR3 comprises 16 residues. Germline loops: CDR1 LGHNA, CDR2 YNFKEQ. Unmatched junction bases numbered 3, after V lost 0 bases and J lost 1 base. These data belong to a study of cytomegalovirus exposure and HLA in healthy donors. Study context: Approximately 80 million unique TCRs from HLA-typed donors were held in an early data release. Among the 398 donors who were genotyped, roughly 76% fell in the genetic ancestry cluster that is associated with self-reported Caucasian donors. Overall study results and limits: A missense variant in DCLRE1C was later tied to TCR beta V- and J-gene trimming. Rarity marked most TCR sequences, yet some public TCRs occurred in many donors.

V usage is TRBV4-2 and J usage is TRBJ1-2; 9 nucleotides agree with TRBD1. Sequenced input: PBMCs. The receptor was isolated from a human donor in good health. In DNA form, the CDR3 reads TGTGCCAGCAGCCAAGAAGGGGACAGGGTTAACTATGGCTACACCTTC. This codes for CASSQEGDRVNYGYTF.